This TCR beta chain emerged from a study of control samples from healthy donors and cancer patients. Assay: immunoSEQ multiplex PCR; the TCRdb copy retains only in-frame clones and omits some. Among about 70,000 clones listed, 84% were seen once. Germline V gene data show CDR1 as SGHAT and CDR2 as FQNNGV. The V and J ends lost 1 base and 8 bases respectively, with 14 bases between them. The CDR3 extends over 14 amino acids. The TCR comes from a woman between 45 and 65 years old with lung cancer. This sequence joins TRBV11-2 and TRBJ1-1; TRBD1 is a possible D gene (6 bases). Sequencing used PBMCs. The CDR3 is CASSLAAQGSEAFF. CDR3 nucleotides: TGTGCCAGCAGCTTAGCTGCACAGGGTTCGGAAGCTTTCTTT. The whole variable domain, remainder taken from reference TRBV11-2 and TRBJ1-1, is EAGVAQSPRYKIIEKRQSVAFWCNPISGHATLYWYQQILGQGPKLLIQFQNNGVVDDSQLPKDRFSAERLKGVDSTLKIQPAKLEDSAVYLCASSLAAQGSEAFFGQGTRLTVV.